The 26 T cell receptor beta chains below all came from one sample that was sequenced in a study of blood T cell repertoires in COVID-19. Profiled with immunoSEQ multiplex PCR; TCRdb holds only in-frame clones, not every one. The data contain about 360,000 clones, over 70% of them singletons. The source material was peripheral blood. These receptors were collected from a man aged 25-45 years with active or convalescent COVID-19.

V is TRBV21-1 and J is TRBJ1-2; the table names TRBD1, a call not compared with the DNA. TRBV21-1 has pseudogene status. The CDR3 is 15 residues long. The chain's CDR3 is CASSKAAGQPYGYTF. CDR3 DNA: TGTGCCAGCAGCAAAGCTGCCGGACAGCCATATGGCTACACCTTC.

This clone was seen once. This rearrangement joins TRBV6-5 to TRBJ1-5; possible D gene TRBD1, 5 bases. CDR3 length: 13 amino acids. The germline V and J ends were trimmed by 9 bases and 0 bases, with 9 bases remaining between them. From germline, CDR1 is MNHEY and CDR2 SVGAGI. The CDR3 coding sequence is TGTGCCAGTTCCGGGGGTAGCAATCAGCCCCAGCATTTT. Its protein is CASSGGSNQPQHF.

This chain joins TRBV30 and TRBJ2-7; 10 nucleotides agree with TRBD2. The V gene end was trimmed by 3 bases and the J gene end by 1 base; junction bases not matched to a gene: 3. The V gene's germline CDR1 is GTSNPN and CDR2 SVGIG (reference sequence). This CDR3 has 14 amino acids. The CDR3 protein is CAWRLAGSSYEQYF. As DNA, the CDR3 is TGTGCCTGGAGACTAGCGGGGTCTTCCTACGAGCAGTACTTC.

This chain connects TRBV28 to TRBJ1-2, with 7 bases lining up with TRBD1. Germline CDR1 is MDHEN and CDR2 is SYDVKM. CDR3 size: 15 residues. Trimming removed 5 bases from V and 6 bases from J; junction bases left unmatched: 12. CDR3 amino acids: CASSPPLTGIDGYTF. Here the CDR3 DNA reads TGTGCCAGCAGTCCTCCTCTGACAGGGATCGATGGCTACACCTTC.

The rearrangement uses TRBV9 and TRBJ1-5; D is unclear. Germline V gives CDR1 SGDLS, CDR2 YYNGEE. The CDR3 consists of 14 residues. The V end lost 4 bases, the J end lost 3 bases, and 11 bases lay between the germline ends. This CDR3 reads CASSPIGDNQPQHF. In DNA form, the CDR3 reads TGTGCCAGCAGCCCTATTGGAGACAATCAGCCCCAGCATTTT. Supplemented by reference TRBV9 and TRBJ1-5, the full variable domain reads DSGVTQTPKHLITATGQRVTLRCSPRSGDLSVYWYQQSLDQGLQFLIQYYNGEERAKGNILERFSAQQFPDLHSELNLSSLELGDSALYFCASSPIGDNQPQHFGDGTRLSIL.

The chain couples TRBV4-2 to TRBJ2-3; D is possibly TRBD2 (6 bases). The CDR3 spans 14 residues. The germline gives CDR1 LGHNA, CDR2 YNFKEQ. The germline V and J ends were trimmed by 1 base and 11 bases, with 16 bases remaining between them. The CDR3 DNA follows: TGTGCCAGCAGCCAAGGAACTGATACCGGGGGGCAGTATTTT. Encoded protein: CASSQGTDTGGQYF.

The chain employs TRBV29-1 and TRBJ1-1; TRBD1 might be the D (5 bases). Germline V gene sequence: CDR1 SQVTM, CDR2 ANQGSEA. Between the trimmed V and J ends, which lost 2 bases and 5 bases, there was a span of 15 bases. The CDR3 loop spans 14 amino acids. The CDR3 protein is CSVEIIGGGTEAFF. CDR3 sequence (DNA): TGCAGCGTTGAAATAATCGGGGGAGGGACTGAAGCTTTCTTT.

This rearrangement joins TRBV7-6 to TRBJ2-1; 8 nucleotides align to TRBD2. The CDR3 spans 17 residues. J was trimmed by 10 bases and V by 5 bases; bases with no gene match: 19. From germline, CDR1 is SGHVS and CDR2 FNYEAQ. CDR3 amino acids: CASSPRNSGIVGEEQFF. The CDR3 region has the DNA TGTGCCAGCAGCCCCCGGAATAGCGGGATAGTGGGGGAAGAGCAGTTCTTC.

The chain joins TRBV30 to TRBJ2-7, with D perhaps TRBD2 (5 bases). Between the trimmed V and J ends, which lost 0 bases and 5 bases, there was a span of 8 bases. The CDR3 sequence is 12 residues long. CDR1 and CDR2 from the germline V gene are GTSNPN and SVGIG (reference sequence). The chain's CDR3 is CAWSVTGDEQYF. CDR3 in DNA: TGTGCCTGGAGTGTAACCGGGGACGAGCAGTACTTC.

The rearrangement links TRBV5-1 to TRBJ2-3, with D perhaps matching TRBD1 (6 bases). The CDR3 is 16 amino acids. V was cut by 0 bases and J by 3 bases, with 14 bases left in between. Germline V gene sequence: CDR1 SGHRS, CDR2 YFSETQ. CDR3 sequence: CASSLEGHFPTDTQYF. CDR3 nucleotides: TGCGCCAGCAGCTTGGAGGGACACTTTCCTACAGATACGCAGTATTTT.

CDR3 loop: CASRLGTDEQYF. The DNA of the CDR3 is TGTGCCAGCAGGCTGGGGACAGACGAGCAGTACTTC. The V gene is TRBV6-5, the J gene TRBJ2-7; 7 nucleotides line up with TRBD1. The V and J ends lost 6 bases and 5 bases, in that order; junction bases with no gene match: 4. CDR3 length: 12 amino acids. In germline, CDR1 is MNHEY, CDR2 SVGAGI.

This CDR3 is CASSPLWGGLTGELFF. The CDR3 DNA follows: TGTGCCAGCAGCCCACTATGGGGGGGATTGACCGGGGAGCTGTTTTTT. This rearrangement joins TRBV6-2 or TRBV6-3 to TRBJ2-2; 7 nucleotides agree with TRBD2. Losses at the gene ends were 6 bases for V and 5 bases for J; bases not matched to a gene: 12. Germline V gene sequence: CDR1 MNHEY, CDR2 SVGEGT. The CDR3 is made up of 16 amino acids.

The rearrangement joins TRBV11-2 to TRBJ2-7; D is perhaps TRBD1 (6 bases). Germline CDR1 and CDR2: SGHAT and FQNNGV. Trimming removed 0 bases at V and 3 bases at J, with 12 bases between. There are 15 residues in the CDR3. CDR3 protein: CASSLEDRYLYEQYF. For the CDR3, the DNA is TGTGCCAGCAGCTTAGAGGACAGATACCTCTACGAGCAGTACTTC.

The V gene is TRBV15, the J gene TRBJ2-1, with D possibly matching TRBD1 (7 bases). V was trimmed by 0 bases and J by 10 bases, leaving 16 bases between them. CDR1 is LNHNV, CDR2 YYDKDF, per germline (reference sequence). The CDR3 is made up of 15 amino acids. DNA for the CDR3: TGTGCCACCAGCAGAGATCGGGGCGGGACAGAGGAGCAGTTCTTC. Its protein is CATSRDRGGTEEQFF.

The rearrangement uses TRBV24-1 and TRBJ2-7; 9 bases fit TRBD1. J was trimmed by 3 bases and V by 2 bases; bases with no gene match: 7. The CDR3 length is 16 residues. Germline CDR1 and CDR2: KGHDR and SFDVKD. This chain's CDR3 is CATSDSGTGSNYEQYF. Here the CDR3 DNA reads TGTGCCACCAGTGATTCCGGGACAGGGTCTAACTACGAGCAGTACTTC.

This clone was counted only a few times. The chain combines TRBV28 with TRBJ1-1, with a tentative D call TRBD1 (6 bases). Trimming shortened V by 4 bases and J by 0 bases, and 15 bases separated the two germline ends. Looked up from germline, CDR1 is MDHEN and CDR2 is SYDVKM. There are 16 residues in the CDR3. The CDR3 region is CASSSISTGMNTEAFF. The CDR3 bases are TGTGCCAGCAGTTCCATATCTACAGGGATGAACACTGAAGCTTTCTTT.

CDR3 amino acids: CATQRGGHQETQYF. The CDR3 nucleotides read TGTGCCACCCAGCGGGGGGGCCACCAAGAGACCCAGTACTTC. This chain uses TRBV15 with TRBJ2-5; 10 bases match TRBD2. Germline V gene lookup returns CDR1 LNHNV and CDR2 YYDKDF (reference sequence). V lost 8 bases to trimming and J lost 0 bases; unmatched junction nucleotides: 3. The CDR3 has 14 amino acids.

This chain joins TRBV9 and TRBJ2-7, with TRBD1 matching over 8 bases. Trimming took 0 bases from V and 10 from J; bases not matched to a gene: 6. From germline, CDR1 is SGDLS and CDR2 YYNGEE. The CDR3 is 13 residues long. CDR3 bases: TGTGCCAGCAGCGTAGCTTCGACAGGGGACCAGTACTTC. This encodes CASSVASTGDQYF.

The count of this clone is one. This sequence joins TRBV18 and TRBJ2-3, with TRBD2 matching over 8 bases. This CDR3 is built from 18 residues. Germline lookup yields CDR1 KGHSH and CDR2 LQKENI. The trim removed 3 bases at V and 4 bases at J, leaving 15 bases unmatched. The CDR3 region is CASSPTSPGGLIADTQYF. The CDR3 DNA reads TGTGCCAGCTCACCCACTAGCCCGGGAGGGCTCATCGCAGATACGCAGTATTTT.

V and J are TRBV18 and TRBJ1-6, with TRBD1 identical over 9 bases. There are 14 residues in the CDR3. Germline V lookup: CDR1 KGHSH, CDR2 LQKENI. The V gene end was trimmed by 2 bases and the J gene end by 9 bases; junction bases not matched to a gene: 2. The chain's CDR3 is CASSPGTGRSPLHF. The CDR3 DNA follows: TGTGCCAGCTCACCAGGGACAGGGCGTTCACCCCTCCACTTT.

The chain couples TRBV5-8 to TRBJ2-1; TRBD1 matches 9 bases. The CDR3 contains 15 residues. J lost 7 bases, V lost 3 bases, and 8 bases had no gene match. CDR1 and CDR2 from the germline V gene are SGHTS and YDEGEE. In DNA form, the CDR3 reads TGTGCCAGCAGCTCCTACGGGACAGGGTATAATGAGCAGTTCTTC. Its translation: CASSSYGTGYNEQFF.

CDR3 residues: CASSSSDSSLYGYTF. CDR3 in DNA: TGTGCCAGCAGTAGCTCGGACAGCTCCCTCTATGGCTACACCTTC. J is TRBJ1-2 and V is TRBV6-4, with D possibly being TRBD1 (6 bases). The CDR3 is 15 residues long. V lost 5 bases and J lost 4, with 17 bases in between. The germline CDR1 and CDR2 sequences are MRHNA and SNTAGT.

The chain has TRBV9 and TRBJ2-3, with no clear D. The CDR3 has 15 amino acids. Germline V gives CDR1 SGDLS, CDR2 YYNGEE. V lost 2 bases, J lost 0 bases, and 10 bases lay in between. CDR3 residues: CASSVGPASTDTQYF. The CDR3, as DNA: TGTGCCAGCAGCGTTGGCCCTGCTAGCACAGATACGCAGTATTTT. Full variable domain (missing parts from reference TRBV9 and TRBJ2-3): DSGVTQTPKHLITATGQRVTLRCSPRSGDLSVYWYQQSLDQGLQFLIQYYNGEERAKGNILERFSAQQFPDLHSELNLSSLELGDSALYFCASSVGPASTDTQYFGPGTRLTVL.

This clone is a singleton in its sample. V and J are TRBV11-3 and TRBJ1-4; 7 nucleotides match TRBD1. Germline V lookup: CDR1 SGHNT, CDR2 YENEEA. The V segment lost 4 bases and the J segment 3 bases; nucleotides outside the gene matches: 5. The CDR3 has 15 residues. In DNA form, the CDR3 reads TGTGCCAGCAGCTCGCGGGGACAGCCTAATGAAAAACTGTTTTTT. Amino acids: CASSSRGQPNEKLFF.

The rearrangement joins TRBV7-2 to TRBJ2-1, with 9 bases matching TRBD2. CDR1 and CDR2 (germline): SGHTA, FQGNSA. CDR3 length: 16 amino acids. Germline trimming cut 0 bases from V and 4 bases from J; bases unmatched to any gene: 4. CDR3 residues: CASSLAGRGGYNEQFF. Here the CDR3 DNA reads TGTGCCAGCAGCTTAGCCGGGCGGGGGGGTTACAATGAGCAGTTCTTC.

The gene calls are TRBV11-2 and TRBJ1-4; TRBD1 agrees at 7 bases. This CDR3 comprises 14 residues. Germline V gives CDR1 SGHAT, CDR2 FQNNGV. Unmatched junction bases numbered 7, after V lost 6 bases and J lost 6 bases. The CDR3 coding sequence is TGTGCCAGCAGTCGACAGGGAGGAGATGAAAAACTGTTTTTT. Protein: CASSRQGGDEKLFF.